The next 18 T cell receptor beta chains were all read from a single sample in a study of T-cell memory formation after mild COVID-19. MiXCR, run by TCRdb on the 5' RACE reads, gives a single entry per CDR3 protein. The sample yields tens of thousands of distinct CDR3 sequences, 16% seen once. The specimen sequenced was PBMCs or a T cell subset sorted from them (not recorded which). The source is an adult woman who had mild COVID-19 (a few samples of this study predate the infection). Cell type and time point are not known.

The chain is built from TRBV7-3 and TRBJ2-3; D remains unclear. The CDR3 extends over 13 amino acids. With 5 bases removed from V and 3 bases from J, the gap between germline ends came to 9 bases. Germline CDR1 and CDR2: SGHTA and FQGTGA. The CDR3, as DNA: TGTGCCAGCAGCCCGGTATCTACAGATACGCAGTATTTT. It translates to CASSPVSTDTQYF.

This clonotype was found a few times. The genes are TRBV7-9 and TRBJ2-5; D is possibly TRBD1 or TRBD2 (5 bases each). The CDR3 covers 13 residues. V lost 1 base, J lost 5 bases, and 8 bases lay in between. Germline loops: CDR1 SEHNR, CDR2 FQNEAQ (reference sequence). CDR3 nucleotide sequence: TGTGCCAGCAGCTTAGTTGGGACGGAGACCCAGTACTTC. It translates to CASSLVGTETQYF.

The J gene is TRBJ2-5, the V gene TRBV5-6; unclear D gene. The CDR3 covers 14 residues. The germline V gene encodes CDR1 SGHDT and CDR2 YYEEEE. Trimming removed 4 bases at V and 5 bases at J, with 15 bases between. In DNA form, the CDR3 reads TGTGCCAGCAGCCCCGACATGGAAGGGGAGACCCAGTACTTC. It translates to CASSPDMEGETQYF.

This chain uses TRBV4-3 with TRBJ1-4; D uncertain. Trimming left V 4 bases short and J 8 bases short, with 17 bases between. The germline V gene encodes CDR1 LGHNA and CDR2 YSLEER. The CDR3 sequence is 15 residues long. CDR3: CASSLGRSLIEKLFF. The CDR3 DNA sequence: TGCGCCAGCAGCCTAGGACGGAGCCTCATAGAAAAACTGTTTTTT.

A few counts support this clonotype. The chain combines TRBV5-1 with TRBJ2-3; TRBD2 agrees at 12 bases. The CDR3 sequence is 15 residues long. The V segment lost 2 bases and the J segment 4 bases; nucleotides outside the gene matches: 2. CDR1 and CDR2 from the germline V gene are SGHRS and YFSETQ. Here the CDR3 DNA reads TGCGCCAGCAGCTTTAGACTAGCGGGGGCAGATACGCAGTATTTT. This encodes CASSFRLAGADTQYF.

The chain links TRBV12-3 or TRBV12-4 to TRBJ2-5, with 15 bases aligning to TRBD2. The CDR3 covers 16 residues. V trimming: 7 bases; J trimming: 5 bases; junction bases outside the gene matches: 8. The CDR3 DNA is TGTGCCAGCACCGACTCCGGGACTAGCGGGAGGGAGACCCAGTACTTC. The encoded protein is CASTDSGTSGRETQYF.

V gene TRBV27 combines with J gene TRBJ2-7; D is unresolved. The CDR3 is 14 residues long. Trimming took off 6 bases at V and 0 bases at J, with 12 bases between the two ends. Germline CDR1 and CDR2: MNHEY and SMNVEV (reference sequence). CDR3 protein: CASRWRALSYEQYF. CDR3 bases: TGTGCCAGCAGGTGGCGAGCTCTCTCCTACGAGCAGTACTTC.

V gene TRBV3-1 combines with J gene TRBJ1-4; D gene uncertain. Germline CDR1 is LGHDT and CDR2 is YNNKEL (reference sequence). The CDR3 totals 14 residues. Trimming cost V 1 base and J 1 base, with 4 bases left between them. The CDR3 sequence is CASSQGRTNEKLFF. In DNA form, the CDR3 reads TGTGCCAGCAGCCAAGGGAGAACTAATGAAAAACTGTTTTTT.

The CDR3 loop reads CASKAPTGAFSYEQYF. The CDR3 region has the DNA TGTGCCAGCAAGGCCCCGACAGGTGCCTTCTCCTACGAGCAGTACTTC. The chain uses TRBV7-2 and TRBJ2-7, with a tentative D call TRBD1 (6 bases). Looked up from germline, CDR1 is SGHTA and CDR2 is FQGNSA. This CDR3 contains 16 residues. V was pared by 7 bases and J by 0 bases, with 19 bases between.

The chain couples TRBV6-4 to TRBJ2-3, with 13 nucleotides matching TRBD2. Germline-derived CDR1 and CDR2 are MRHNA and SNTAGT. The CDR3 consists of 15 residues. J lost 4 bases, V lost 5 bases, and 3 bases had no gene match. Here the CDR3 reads CASSLLAGGPDTQYF. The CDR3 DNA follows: TGTGCCAGCAGTTTACTAGCGGGGGGGCCAGATACGCAGTATTTT.

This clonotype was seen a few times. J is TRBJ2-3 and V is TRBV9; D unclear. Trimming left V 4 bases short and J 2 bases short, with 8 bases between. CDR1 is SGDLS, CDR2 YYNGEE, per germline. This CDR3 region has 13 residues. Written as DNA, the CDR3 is TGTGCCAGCAGCTCCCCTTTCACAGATACGCAGTATTTT. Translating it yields CASSSPFTDTQYF.

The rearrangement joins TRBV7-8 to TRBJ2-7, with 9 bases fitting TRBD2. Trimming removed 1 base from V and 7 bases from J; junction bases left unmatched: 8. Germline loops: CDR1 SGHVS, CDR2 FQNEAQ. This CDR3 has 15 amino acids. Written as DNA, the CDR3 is TGTGCCAGCAGCTTAGTCCCTAGCGGGATGGGAGAGCAGTACTTC. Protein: CASSLVPSGMGEQYF.

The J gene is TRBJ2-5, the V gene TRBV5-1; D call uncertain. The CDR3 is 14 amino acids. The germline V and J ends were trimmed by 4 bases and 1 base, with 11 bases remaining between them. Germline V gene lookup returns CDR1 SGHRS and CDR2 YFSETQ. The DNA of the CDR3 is TGCGCCAGCAGCCTTTCCGGCCCCCAAGAGACCCAGTACTTC. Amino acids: CASSLSGPQETQYF.

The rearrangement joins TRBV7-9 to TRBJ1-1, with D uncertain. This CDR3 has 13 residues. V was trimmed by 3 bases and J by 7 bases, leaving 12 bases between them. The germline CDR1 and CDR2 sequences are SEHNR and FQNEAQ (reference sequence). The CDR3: CASSLGKTNEAFF. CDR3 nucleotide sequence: TGTGCCAGCAGCTTGGGTAAGACGAATGAAGCTTTCTTT.

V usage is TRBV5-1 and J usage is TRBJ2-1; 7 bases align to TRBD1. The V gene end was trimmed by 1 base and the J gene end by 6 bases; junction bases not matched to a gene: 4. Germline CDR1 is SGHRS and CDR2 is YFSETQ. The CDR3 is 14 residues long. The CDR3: CASSLLNRGNEQFF. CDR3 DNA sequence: TGCGCCAGCAGCTTGTTGAACAGGGGCAATGAGCAGTTCTTC.

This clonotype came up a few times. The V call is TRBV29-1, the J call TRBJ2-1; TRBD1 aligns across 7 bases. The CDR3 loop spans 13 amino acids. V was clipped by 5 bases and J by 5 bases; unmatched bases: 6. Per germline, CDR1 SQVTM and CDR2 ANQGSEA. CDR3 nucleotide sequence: TGCAGCGTTCGGACAGGCCAAAACAATGAGCAGTTCTTC. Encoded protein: CSVRTGQNNEQFF.

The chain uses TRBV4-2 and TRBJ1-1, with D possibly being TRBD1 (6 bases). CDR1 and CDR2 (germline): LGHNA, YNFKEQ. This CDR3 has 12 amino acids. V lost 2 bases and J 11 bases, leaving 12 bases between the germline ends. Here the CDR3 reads CASSQPTGNAFF. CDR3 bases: TGTGCCAGCAGCCAACCTACAGGGAACGCTTTCTTT.

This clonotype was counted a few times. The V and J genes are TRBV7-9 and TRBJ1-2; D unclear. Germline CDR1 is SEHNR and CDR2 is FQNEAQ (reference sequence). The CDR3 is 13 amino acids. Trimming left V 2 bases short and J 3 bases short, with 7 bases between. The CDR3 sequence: CASSLRADYGYTF. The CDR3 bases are TGTGCCAGCAGCTTAAGGGCAGACTATGGCTACACCTTC.